What follows are 18 T cell receptor beta chains derived from one specimen sequenced in a study of blood T cell repertoires in COVID-19 (dated by TCRdb to the early 2020s). The library came from the immunoSEQ multiplex PCR assay. The table was pulled from immuneACCESS by TCRdb, which kept in-frame rearrangements only. Such tables lose some clones; where checked, under half of the loss comes from unresolved V genes, and the rest has no known cause. The sample contains under 400,000 clones, 90% of them found a single time. The ten largest clones add up to about 6.5% of the sample. What was sequenced was peripheral blood. The receptors here all came from a man younger than 30 with active or convalescent COVID-19.

The chain joins TRBV7-2 to TRBJ2-2; no clear D. V shed 4 bases and J shed 4 bases, with 10 bases lying between them. The CDR3 spans 14 residues. Germline V gene data show CDR1 as SGHTA and CDR2 as FQGNSA. The CDR3 DNA sequence: TGTGCCAGCAGCTCCGACATGAGCACCGGGGAGCTGTTTTTT. This codes for CASSSDMSTGELFF.

The chain joins TRBV19 to TRBJ2-1; possible D gene TRBD1, 6 bases. V lost 4 bases to trimming and J lost 7 bases, with 14 bases between them. The CDR3 extends over 14 amino acids. Germline lookup yields CDR1 LNHDA and CDR2 SQIVND (reference sequence). CDR3 sequence: CASSTPGTPNEQFF. CDR3 coding DNA: TGTGCCAGTAGTACACCCGGGACACCAAATGAGCAGTTCTTC.

The V call is TRBV29-1, the J call TRBJ2-1; 9 bases agree with TRBD1. V lost 7 bases and J lost 5; bases outside the gene matches: 6. There are 13 residues in the CDR3. Germline V lookup: CDR1 SQVTM, CDR2 ANQGSEA. CDR3 bases: TGCAGCGGGGGACAGGGTGGCAACAATGAGCAGTTCTTC. Translating gives CSGGQGGNNEQFF.

This chain connects TRBV7-2 to TRBJ2-1; 9 bases are a match to TRBD1. Germline V gives CDR1 SGHTA, CDR2 FQGNSA. The V gene end was trimmed by 4 bases and the J gene end by 0 bases; junction bases not matched to a gene: 4. This CDR3 spans 16 amino acids. The CDR3 reads CASSSQGASSYNEQFF. The DNA for the CDR3 is TGTGCCAGCAGCTCACAGGGGGCTAGCTCCTACAATGAGCAGTTCTTC.

This chain joins TRBV7-3 and TRBJ2-3, with 12 bases aligning to TRBD2. V was clipped by 1 base and J by 4 bases; unmatched bases: 9. This CDR3 comprises 18 residues. Germline lookup yields CDR1 SGHTA and CDR2 FQGTGA. The CDR3 sequence is CASSLMSTSGSAADTQYF. The CDR3 nucleotides are TGTGCCAGCAGCTTAATGTCGACTAGCGGGAGTGCAGCAGATACGCAGTATTTT.

The chain combines TRBV14 with TRBJ1-2; 9 nucleotides match TRBD1. This CDR3 spans 17 amino acids. Germline CDR1 SGHDN, CDR2 FVKESK. Trimming at V came to 0 bases and at J to 8 bases, leaving 13 bases not matched to a gene. In DNA form, the CDR3 reads TGTGCCAGCAGCCAAGATCGGGCCAACAGGGGGCTAAGGGGCTACACCTTC. This gives the protein CASSQDRANRGLRGYTF.

The V call is TRBV29-1, the J call TRBJ2-1; D gene uncertain. The CDR3 is 12 amino acids. Trimming removed 2 bases from V and 7 bases from J, with 9 bases in between. Germline CDR1 reads SQVTM; CDR2 reads ANQGSEA. The chain's CDR3 is CSVEPVMNEQFF. The CDR3 nucleotides are TGCAGCGTTGAACCAGTAATGAATGAGCAGTTCTTC.

As concerns this clone: Other DNA sequences of this sample code for an identical CDR3. This chain uses TRBV5-1 with TRBJ2-6, with a possible D match to TRBD1 (5 bases). Germline assignment: CDR1 SGHRS and CDR2 YFSETQ. The CDR3 has 15 amino acids. The ends were cut back, 0 bases at V and 1 base at J, with 5 bases in the middle. In nucleotides, the CDR3 is TGCGCCAGCAGCTTGGCAGGGTCTGGGGCCAACGTCCTGACTTTC. Translating it yields CASSLAGSGANVLTF.

The chain links TRBV2 to TRBJ2-1; 10 bases align to TRBD2. The germline CDR1 and CDR2 sequences are SNHLY and FYNNEI. V trimming: 3 bases; J trimming: 9 bases; junction bases outside the gene matches: 11. This CDR3 is 16 amino acids long. The CDR3 DNA reads TGTGCCAGCAGTGACACTAGCGGGGAACTACAAGGTGAGCAGTTCTTC. This translates into CASSDTSGELQGEQFF.

CDR3 amino acids: CASSVTSGFVGETQYF. For the CDR3, the DNA is TGTGCCAGCAGCGTGACTAGCGGGTTCGTCGGCGAGACCCAGTACTTC. J is TRBJ2-5 and V is TRBV9, with TRBD2 identical over 10 bases. This CDR3 is 16 amino acids long. Germline V gives CDR1 SGDLS, CDR2 YYNGEE. V shed 2 bases and J 5 bases; nucleotides not matched to a gene: 9.

The V gene is TRBV28, the J gene TRBJ1-1; D might be TRBD1 (5 bases). The CDR3 is 11 residues long. Germline CDR1 reads MDHEN; CDR2 reads SYDVKM. V gave up 3 bases and J gave up 7 bases, with 6 bases separating them. The CDR3 coding sequence is TGTGCCAGCAGTTTGGGACTTGAAGCTTTCTTT. Translating it yields CASSLGLEAFF. Together with reference TRBV28 and TRBJ1-1, the CDR3 gives the full variable domain: DVKVTQSSRYLVKRTGEKVFLECVQDMDHENMFWYRQDPGLGLRLIYFSYDVKMKEKGDIPEGYSVSREKKERFSLILESASTNQTSMYLCASSLGLEAFFGQGTRLTVV.

This chain links TRBV5-5 with TRBJ2-3; 10 nucleotides line up with TRBD1. V gave up 5 bases and J gave up 0 bases; unmatched junction bases: 6. Germline assignment: CDR1 SGHKS and CDR2 YYEKEE (reference sequence). The CDR3 has 16 residues. CDR3 region: CASSAGQGFSTDTQYF. CDR3 nucleotides: TGTGCCAGCAGTGCGGGACAGGGGTTCAGCACAGATACGCAGTATTTT.

The rearrangement links TRBV6-5 to TRBJ2-2, with 7 bases fitting TRBD1. CDR1 is MNHEY, CDR2 SVGAGI, per germline. The CDR3 totals 15 residues. With 8 bases clipped from V and 2 bases from J, the junction kept 8 bases outside the gene matches. CDR3 in amino acids: CASYRGGVNTGELFF. CDR3 sequence (DNA): TGTGCCAGCTACAGGGGCGGCGTAAACACCGGGGAGCTGTTTTTT.

The rearrangement uses TRBV7-9 and TRBJ1-4, with a possible D match to TRBD1 (6 bases). The CDR3 is made up of 18 amino acids. Deletions cut 1 base from V and 0 bases from J, with 15 bases between. CDR1 and CDR2 (germline): SEHNR, FQNEAQ (reference sequence). The CDR3 is CASSLVVGQRTTNEKLFF. CDR3 nucleotides: TGTGCCAGCAGCTTAGTTGTAGGACAGAGAACAACTAATGAAAAACTGTTTTTT.

The chain links TRBV15 to TRBJ1-5; D remains unclear. CDR3 size: 12 residues. CDR1 is LNHNV and CDR2 is YYDKDF in the germline V gene (reference sequence). V lost 3 bases and J lost 3, with 3 bases in between. Written as DNA, the CDR3 is TGTGCCACCAGCAGCTCCAATCAGCCCCAGCATTTT. Encoded protein: CATSSSNQPQHF.

CDR3 amino acids: CASSVDSGDYGYTF. The CDR3 region has the DNA TGTGCCAGCAGCGTAGATTCAGGTGACTATGGCTACACCTTC. The chain uses TRBV9 and TRBJ1-2; D is uncertain. V lost 0 bases and J lost 3, with 9 bases in between. The CDR3 consists of 14 residues. Germline CDR1 reads SGDLS; CDR2 reads YYNGEE.

This chain uses TRBV19 with TRBJ2-7; TRBD1 agrees at 10 bases. The CDR3 has 15 amino acids. The germline gives CDR1 LNHDA, CDR2 SQIVND (reference sequence). The junction had 0 bases not matched to a gene; V was cut back by 1 base and J by 0 bases. The CDR3: CASSIGTGGSYEQYF. CDR3 DNA sequence: TGTGCCAGTAGTATAGGGACAGGGGGCTCCTACGAGCAGTACTTC.

The chain combines TRBV6-2 or TRBV6-3 with TRBJ1-1; weak D call: TRBD1 (6 bases). This CDR3 spans 18 amino acids. Germline CDR1 MNHEY, CDR2 SVGEGT. The V gene lost 6 bases and the J gene lost 3 bases, with 26 bases spanning the gap. The CDR3 spells CASSREQWVQGPYTEAFF. The CDR3, as DNA: TGTGCCAGCAGCCGTGAACAGTGGGTACAGGGACCGTACACTGAAGCTTTCTTT.